This T cell receptor (beta chain) was profiled in a study of blood T cell repertoires in COVID-19. About the research overall: Acute-phase and convalescent COVID-19 samples originated in the United States, Italy and Spain. PBMCs, B-cell-depleted T cells, or T cells were the source of the cDNA or gDNA that made up the material.

Original processing methods: Amplification with reference gene primers provided the estimates of nucleated cell counts. The repertoire was sequenced with immunoSEQ multiplex PCR; TCRdb's copy has only in-frame clones and lacks some. V and J calls and clone size follow that table, whereas D and trimming were derived from the DNA. The sample shows almost 80,000 clones, about four fifths of them seen only once. With regard to this clone: An end of the junction differs from the germline gene, which may be a read error.

The CDR3 consists of 16 residues. Germline CDR1 reads MNHNS; CDR2 reads SASEGT. The sequenced sample was peripheral blood. This TCR came from a woman in her seventies with acute or convalescent COVID-19. The gene calls are TRBV6-1 and TRBJ2-7; 14 bases are a match to TRBD2. CDR3: CASSGGAGGLAGVPRF. The DNA of the CDR3 is TGTGCCAGCAGTGGTGGGGCAGGGGGACTAGCGGGAGTTCCCCGATTC.